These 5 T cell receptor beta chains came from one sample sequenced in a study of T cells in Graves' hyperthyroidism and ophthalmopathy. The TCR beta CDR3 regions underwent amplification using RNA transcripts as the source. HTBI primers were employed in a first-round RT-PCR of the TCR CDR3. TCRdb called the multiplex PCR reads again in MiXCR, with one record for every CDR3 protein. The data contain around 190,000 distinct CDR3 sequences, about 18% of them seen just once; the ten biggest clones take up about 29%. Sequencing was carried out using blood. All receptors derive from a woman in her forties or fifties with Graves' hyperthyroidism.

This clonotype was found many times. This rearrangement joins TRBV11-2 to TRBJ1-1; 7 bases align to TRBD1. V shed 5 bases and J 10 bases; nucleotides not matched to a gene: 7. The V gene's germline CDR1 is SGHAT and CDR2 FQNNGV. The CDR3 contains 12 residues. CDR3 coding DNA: TGTGCCAGCAGCCCTTGGACAGGAAGAGCTTTCTTT. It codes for CASSPWTGRAFF.

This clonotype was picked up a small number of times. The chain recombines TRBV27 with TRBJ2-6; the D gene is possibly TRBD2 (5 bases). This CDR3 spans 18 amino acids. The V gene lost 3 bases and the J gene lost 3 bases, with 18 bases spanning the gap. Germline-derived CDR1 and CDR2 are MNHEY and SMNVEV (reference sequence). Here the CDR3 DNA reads TGTGCCAGCAGTTTGCTTGGACTGCGACGGGGTGGGGCCAACGTCCTGACTTTC. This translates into CASSLLGLRRGGANVLTF.

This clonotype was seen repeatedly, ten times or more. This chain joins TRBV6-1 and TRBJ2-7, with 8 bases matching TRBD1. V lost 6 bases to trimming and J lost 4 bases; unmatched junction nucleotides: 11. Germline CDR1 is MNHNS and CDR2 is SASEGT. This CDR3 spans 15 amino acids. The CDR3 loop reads CASRPDRGSAYEQYF. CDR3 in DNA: TGTGCCAGCAGGCCCGACAGGGGCTCGGCGTACGAGCAGTACTTC.

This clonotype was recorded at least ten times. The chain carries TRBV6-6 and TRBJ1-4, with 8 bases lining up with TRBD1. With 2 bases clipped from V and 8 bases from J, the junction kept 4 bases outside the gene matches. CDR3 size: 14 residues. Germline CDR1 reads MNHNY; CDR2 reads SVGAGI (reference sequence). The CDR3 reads CASSYTRGLEKLFF. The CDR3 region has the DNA TGTGCCAGCAGTTACACCAGGGGGCTCGAAAAACTGTTTTTT.

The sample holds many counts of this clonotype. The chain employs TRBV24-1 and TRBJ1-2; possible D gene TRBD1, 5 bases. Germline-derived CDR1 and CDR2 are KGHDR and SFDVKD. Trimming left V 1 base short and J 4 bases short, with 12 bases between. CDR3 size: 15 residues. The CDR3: CATSDFYGGIYGYTF. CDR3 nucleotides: TGTGCCACCAGTGATTTTTATGGGGGAATCTATGGCTACACCTTC.